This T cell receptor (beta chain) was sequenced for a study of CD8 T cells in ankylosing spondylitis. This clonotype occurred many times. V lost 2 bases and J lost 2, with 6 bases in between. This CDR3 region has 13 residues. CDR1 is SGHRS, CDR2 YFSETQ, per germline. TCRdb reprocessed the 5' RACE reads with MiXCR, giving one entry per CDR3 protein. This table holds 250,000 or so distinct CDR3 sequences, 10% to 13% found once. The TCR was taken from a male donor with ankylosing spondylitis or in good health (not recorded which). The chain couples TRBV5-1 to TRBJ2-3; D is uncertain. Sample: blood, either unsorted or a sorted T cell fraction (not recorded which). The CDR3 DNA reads TGCGCCAGCAGCTTCGGTGTCACAGATACGCAGTATTTT. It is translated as CASSFGVTDTQYF.